The rows below give T cell receptor beta chains drawn from one sample of a study of T cell responses to AZD1222 COVID-19 vaccine. Sequencing was performed with immunoSEQ multiplex PCR; in TCRdb, only in-frame clones are kept and a portion is missing. The sample has fewer than 140,000 clones; roughly 88% are singletons. Sequencing was performed on peripheral blood, taken 28 days after the second AZD1222 dose. All receptors come from an adult who received the AZD1222 COVID-19 vaccine. The CDR3 runs from the conserved cysteine through the conserved F or W.

cdr3_length	v_call	j_call	cdr3_aa
16	TRBV2	TRBJ2-2	CASSTIGGTNTGELFF
15	TRBV27	TRBJ1-4	CASSPGTTTNEKLFF
16	TRBV7-2	TRBJ2-1	CASSEPGLAGYNEQFF
14	TRBV18	TRBJ2-4	CASSQDVRKDIQYF
14	TRBV5-1	TRBJ1-4	CASSPGGGNEKLFF
12	TRBV19	TRBJ1-4	CASSPESEKLFF
16	TRBV3-1/TRBV3-2	TRBJ1-6	CASSLMGQGENSPLHF
15	TRBV7-2	TRBJ2-7	CASSLTAGGLYEQYF
17	TRBV4-3	TRBJ1-6	CASSQRLWTDDNSPLHF
13	TRBV6-1	TRBJ1-5	CASREDSNQPQHF
16	TRBV11-2	TRBJ2-1	CASSYTSGGRYNEQFF
15	TRBV5-1	TRBJ2-3	CASSLVRVGTDTQYF
13	TRBV5-1	TRBJ2-2	CASGTADTGELFF
16	TRBV2	TRBJ2-6	CASGQGKGSGANVLTF
15	TRBV7-2	TRBJ2-2	CASSPDRRSTGELFF
14	TRBV5-5	TRBJ2-6	CASSQARGANVLTF
15	TRBV6-4	TRBJ2-1	CASTSGAGPNNEQFF
15	TRBV5-1	TRBJ1-4	CASRQGGQTNEKLFF
14	TRBV9	TRBJ1-4	CASSVQGAFEKLFF
13	TRBV19	TRBJ1-1	CASSMFGETEAFF
14	TRBV7-9	TRBJ2-7	CASSVGTGATEQYF
15	TRBV19	TRBJ2-1	CASSHTSGAVNEQFF
15	TRBV2	TRBJ1-5	CASTGGAGGNQPQHF
11	TRBV12-3/TRBV12-4	TRBJ1-4	CASSTSEKLFF
16	TRBV11-2	TRBJ1-3	CASSSYRTGGENTIYF
16	TRBV6-1	TRBJ2-1	CASSEGPSGGVNEQFF
15	TRBV7-9	TRBJ1-4	CASSLGWQGDEKLFF
16	TRBV7-2	TRBJ1-5	CASSLMGGLGNQPQHF
16	TRBV4-3	TRBJ1-3	CASSQGHPSSGNTIYF
15	TRBV7-3	TRBJ1-3	CASSLSGGYGNTIYF
14	TRBV5-5	TRBJ1-1	CASSLEGLNTEAFF
12	TRBV12-3/TRBV12-4	TRBJ1-2	CASLYRGYGYTF
15	TRBV4-2	TRBJ2-2	CASSQGAANTGELFF
14	TRBV11-3	TRBJ2-1	CASSLAQGSDEQFF
14	TRBV2	TRBJ2-3	CASIQTSGGGTQYF
12	TRBV18	TRBJ2-3	CASSPVVDTQYF
16	TRBV9	TRBJ1-4	CASSLGPVVHDEKLFF